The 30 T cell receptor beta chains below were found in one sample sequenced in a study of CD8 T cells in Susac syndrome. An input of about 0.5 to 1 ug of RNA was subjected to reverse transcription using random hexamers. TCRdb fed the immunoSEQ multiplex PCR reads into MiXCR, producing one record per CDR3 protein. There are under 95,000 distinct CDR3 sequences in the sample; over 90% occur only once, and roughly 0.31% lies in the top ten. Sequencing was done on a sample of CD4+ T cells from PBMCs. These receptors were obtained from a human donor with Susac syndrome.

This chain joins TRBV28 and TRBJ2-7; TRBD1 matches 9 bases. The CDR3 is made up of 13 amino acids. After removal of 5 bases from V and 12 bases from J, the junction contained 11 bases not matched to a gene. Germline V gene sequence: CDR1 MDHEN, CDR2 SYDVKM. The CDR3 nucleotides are TGTGCCAGCAGTACACCGGGACAGGGAAGCAGGTACTTC. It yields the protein CASSTPGQGSRYF.

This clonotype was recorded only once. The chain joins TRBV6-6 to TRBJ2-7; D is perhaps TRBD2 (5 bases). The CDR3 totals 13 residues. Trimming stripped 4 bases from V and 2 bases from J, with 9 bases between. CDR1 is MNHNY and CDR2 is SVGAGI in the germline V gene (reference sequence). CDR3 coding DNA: TGTGCCAGCAGTTGGCGGGTTACCTACGAGCAGTACTTC. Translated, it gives CASSWRVTYEQYF.

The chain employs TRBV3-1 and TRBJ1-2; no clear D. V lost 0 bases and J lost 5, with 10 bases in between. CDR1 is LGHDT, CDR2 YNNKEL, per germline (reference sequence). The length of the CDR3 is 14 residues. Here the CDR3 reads CASSQDIAVYGYTF. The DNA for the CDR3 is TGTGCCAGCAGCCAAGATATAGCAGTTTATGGCTACACCTTC.

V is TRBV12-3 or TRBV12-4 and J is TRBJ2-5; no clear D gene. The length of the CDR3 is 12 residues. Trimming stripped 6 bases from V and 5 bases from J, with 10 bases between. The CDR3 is CASRGPGETQYF. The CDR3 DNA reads TGTGCCAGCAGGGGCCCCGGGGAGACCCAGTACTTC.

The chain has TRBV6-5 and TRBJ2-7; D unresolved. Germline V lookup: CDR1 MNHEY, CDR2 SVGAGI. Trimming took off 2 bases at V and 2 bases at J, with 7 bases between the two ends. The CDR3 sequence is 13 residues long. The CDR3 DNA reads TGTGCCAGCAGTTACGCTCAGCCCTACGAGCAGTACTTC. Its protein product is CASSYAQPYEQYF.

The CDR3 reads CASSLAGGLPQYF. CDR3 nucleotides: TGTGCCAGCAGTTTAGCTGGGGGGTTACCCCAGTACTTC. The chain couples TRBV12-3 or TRBV12-4 to TRBJ2-5; possible D gene TRBD2, 6 bases. The CDR3 is 13 amino acids. The V end was cut by 0 bases, the J end by 9 bases, with 11 bases between.

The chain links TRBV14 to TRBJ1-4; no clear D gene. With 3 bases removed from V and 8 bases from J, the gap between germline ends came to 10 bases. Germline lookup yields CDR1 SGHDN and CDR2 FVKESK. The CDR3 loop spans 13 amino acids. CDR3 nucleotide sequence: TGTGCCAGCAGCCAGGTACCACGGGAAAAACTGTTTTTT. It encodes CASSQVPREKLFF.

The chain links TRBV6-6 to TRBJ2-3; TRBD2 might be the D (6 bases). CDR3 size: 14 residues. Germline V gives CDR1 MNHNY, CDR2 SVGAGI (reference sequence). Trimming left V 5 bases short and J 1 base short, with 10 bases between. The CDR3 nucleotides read TGTGCCAGCAGTCGGATAGCGGGCACAGATACGCAGTATTTT. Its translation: CASSRIAGTDTQYF.

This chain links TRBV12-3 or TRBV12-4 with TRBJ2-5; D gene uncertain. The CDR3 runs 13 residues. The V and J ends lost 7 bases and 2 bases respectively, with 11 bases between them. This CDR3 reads CASTIPGQETQYF. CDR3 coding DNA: TGTGCCAGCACCATTCCGGGTCAAGAGACCCAGTACTTC.

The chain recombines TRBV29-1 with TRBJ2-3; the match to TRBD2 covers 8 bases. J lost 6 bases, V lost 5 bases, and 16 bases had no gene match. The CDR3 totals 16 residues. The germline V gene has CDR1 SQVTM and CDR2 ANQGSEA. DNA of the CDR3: TGCAGCGTTTACTATCGCCGGCGGGGGGTATCGGATACGCAGTATTTT. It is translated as CSVYYRRRGVSDTQYF.

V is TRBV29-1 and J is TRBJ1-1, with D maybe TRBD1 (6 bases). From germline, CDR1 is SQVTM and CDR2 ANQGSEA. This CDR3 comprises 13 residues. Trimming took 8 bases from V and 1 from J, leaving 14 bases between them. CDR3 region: CSYQKGGNTEAFF. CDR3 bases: TGCAGCTACCAGAAGGGGGGGAACACTGAAGCTTTCTTT.

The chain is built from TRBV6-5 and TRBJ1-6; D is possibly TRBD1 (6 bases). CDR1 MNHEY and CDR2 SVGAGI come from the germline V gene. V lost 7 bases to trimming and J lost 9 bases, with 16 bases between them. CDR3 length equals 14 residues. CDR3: CASTRGLETSPLHF. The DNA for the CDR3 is TGTGCCAGCACCAGGGGTTTAGAGACTTCACCCCTCCACTTT.

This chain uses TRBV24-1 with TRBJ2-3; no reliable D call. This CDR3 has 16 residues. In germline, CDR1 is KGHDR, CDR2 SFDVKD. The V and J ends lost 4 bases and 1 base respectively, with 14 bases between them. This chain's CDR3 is CATSDPSPEGTDTQYF. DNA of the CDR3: TGTGCCACCAGTGACCCCAGTCCTGAGGGCACAGATACGCAGTATTTT.

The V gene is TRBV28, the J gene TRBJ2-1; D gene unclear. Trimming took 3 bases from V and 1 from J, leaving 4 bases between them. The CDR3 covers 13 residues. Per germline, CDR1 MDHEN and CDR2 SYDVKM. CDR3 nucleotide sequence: TGTGCCAGCAGTTTTGGGTCCTACAATGAGCAGTTCTTC. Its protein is CASSFGSYNEQFF. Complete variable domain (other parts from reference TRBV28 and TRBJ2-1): DVKVTQSSRYLVKRTGEKVFLECVQDMDHENMFWYRQDPGLGLRLIYFSYDVKMKEKGDIPEGYSVSREKKERFSLILESASTNQTSMYLCASSFGSYNEQFFGPGTRLTVL.

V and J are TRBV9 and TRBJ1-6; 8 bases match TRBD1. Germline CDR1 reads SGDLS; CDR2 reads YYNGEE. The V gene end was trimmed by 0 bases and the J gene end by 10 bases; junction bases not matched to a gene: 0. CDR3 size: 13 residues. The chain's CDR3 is CASSVGDRSPLHF. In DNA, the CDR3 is TGTGCCAGCAGCGTAGGGGACAGGTCACCCCTCCACTTT.

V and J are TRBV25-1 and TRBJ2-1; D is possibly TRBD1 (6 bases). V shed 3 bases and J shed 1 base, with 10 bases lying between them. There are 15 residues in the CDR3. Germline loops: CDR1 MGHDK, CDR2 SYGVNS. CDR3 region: CASSDVRGSYNEQFF. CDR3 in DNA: TGTGCCAGCAGTGATGTGAGGGGGTCCTACAATGAGCAGTTCTTC.

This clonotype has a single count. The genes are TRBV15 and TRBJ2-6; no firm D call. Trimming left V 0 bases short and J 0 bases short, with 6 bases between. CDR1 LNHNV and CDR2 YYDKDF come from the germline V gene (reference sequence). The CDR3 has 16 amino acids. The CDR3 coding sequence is TGTGCCACCAGCAGAGATTACGCCTCTGGGGCCAACGTCCTGACTTTC. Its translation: CATSRDYASGANVLTF.

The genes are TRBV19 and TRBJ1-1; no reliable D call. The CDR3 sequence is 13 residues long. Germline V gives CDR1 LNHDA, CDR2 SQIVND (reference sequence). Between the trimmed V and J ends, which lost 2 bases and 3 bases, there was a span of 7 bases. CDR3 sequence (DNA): TGTGCCAGTAGTATAATAATGGACACTGAAGCTTTCTTT. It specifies CASSIIMDTEAFF.

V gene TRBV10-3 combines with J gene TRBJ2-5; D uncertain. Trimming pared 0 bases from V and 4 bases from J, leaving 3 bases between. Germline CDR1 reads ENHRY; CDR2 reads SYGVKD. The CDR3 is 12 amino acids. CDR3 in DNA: TGTGCCATCAGTGAGTCCGGAGAGACCCAGTACTTC. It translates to CAISESGETQYF.

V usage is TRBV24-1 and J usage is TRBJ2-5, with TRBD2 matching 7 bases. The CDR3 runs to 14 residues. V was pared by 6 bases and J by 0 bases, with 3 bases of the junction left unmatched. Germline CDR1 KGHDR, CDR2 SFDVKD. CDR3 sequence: CATSRAGYQETQYF. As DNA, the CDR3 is TGTGCCACCAGTAGAGCGGGGTACCAAGAGACCCAGTACTTC.

The CDR3 loop is CATSRDRGNEKLFF. In DNA form, the CDR3 reads TGTGCCACCAGCAGAGACAGGGGAAATGAAAAACTGTTTTTT. The rearrangement uses TRBV15 and TRBJ1-4; a possible D gene is TRBD1 (6 bases). The V end was cut by 0 bases, the J end by 5 bases, with 7 bases between. Germline V lookup: CDR1 LNHNV, CDR2 YYDKDF (reference sequence). This CDR3 comprises 14 residues. Full variable domain (remainder filled in from reference TRBV15 and TRBJ1-4): DAMVIQNPRYQVTQFGKPVTLSCSQTLNHNVMYWYQQKSSQAPKLLFHYYDKDFNNEADTPDNFQSRRPNTSFCFLDIRSPGLGDTAMYLCATSRDRGNEKLFFGSGTQLSVL.

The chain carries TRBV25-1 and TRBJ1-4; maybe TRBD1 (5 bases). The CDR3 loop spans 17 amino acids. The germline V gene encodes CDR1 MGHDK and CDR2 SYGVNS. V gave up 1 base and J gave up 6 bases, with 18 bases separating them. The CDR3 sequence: CASSEWTNSGTDEKLFF. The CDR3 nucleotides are TGTGCCAGCAGTGAATGGACCAACTCCGGGACCGATGAAAAACTGTTTTTT. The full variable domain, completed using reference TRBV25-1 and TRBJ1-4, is EADIYQTPRYLVIGTGKKITLECSQTMGHDKMYWYQQDPGMELHLIHYSYGVNSTEKGDLSSESTVSRIRTEHFPLTLESARPSHTSQYLCASSEWTNSGTDEKLFFGSGTQLSVL.

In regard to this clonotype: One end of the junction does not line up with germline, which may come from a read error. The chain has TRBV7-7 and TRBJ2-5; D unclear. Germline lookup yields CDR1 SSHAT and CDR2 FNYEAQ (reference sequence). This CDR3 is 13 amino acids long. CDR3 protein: CASSLVPQETQYF. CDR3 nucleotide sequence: TGTGCTAGCAGCCTGGTTCCTCAAGAGACCCAGTACTTC.

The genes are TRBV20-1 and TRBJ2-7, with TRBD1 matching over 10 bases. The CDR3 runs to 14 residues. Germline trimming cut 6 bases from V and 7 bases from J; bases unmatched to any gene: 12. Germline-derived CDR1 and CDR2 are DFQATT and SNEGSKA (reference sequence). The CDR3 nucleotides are TGCAGTGCGGGGTCCGGGACAGGGGTGTGGGAGCAGTACTTC. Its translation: CSAGSGTGVWEQYF.

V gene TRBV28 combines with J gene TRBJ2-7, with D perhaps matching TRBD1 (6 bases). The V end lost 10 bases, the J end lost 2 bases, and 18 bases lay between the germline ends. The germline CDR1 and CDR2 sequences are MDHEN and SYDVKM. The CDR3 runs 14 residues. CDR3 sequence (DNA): TGTGCCACCCAAATATACAGGGAAACCTACGAGCAGTACTTC. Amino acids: CATQIYRETYEQYF.

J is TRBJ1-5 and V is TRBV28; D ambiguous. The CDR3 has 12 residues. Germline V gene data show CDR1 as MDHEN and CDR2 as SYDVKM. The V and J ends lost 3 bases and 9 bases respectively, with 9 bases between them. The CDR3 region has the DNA TGTGCCAGCAGTTTCGGGGAGCCGCCCCAGCATTTT. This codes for CASSFGEPPQHF.

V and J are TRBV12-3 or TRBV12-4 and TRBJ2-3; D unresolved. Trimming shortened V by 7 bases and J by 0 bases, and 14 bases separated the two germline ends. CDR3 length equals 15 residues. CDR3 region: CASNMGSRSTDTQYF. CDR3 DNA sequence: TGTGCCAGCAACATGGGTTCTCGTAGCACAGATACGCAGTATTTT.

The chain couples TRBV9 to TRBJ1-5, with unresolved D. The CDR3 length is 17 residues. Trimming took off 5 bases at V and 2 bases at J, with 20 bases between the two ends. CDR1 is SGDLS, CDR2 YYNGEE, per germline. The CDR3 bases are TGTGCCAGCAGGCATAGTAAAGGAGTCACCTGCAATCAGCCCCAGCATTTT. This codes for CASRHSKGVTCNQPQHF.

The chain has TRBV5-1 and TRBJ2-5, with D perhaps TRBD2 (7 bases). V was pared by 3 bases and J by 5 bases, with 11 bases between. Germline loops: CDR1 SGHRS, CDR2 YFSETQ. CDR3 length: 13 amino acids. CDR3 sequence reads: CASSSGGPETQYF. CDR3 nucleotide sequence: TGCGCCAGCAGCTCCGGGGGGCCGGAGACCCAGTACTTC.

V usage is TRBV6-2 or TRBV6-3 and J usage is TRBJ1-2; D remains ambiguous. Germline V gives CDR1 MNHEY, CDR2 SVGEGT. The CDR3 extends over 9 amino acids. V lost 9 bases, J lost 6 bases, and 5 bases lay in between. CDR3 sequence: CASGDGYTF. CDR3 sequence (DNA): TGTGCCAGTGGAGATGGCTACACCTTC.